This T cell receptor beta chain originates from a study of blood T cell repertoires in COVID-19. This CDR3 has 14 amino acids. Germline V CDR1 and CDR2: MNHEY, SVGAGI. Trimming cost V 6 bases and J 3 bases, with 15 bases left between them. Produced via immunoSEQ multiplex PCR; TCRdb's table is partial and in-frame only. The sample has around 150,000 clones, 80% to 95% seen once. The chain couples TRBV6-5 to TRBJ2-7; D is undetermined. The specimen was peripheral blood. This sequence was found in a woman aged 50 to 60 with acute or convalescent COVID-19. CDR3 nucleotides: TGTGCCAGCAGGGTCTCGACTGAGTACTACGAGCAGTACTTC. It yields the protein CASRVSTEYYEQYF.